This T cell receptor (beta chain) was profiled in a study of regulatory T cells in long-lasting Graves disease. In the study overall: Newly diagnosed Graves' patients had under 3 months of antithyroid drugs.

Unmatched junction bases numbered 2, after V lost 3 bases and J lost 3 bases. Germline loops: CDR1 SGHRS, CDR2 YFSETQ. CDR3 length: 14 residues. The table lists this clonotype with many counts. What it recognizes is unknown. Study-wide results and limits: Those with persistent Graves' had less TCR diversity than newly diagnosed patients.

Time point: newly diagnosed GD, antithyroid drugs for less than 3 months. TCR sequences were obtained from RNA taken from PBMCs. CDR3-region Arm-PCR and iRepertoire HTBI primers produced the TCR beta libraries. TCRdb re-analysed the multiplex PCR reads in MiXCR, keeping a single row per CDR3 protein. The table shows roughly 400,000 distinct CDR3 sequences, with around 17% occurring only once. These data were likewise used in another study, on T cells in Graves' hyperthyroidism and ophthalmopathy. That source adds: These patients, aged 18 to 65, had recently diagnosed hyperthyroidism lasting under 2 months. Each diagnosis drew on symptoms, thyroxine, TRAb, thyroid ultrasound and orbital computed tomography findings.

The rearrangement links TRBV5-1 to TRBJ1-4; 7 positions match TRBD1. The TCR originated in a woman under 30 with Graves disease. The material was peripheral blood mononuclear cells (PBMCs), obtained at new diagnosis, from a patient treated with antithyroid drugs. Here the CDR3 reads CASSSTGSNEKLFF. CDR3 sequence (DNA): TGCGCCAGCAGCTCGACAGGGTCTAATGAAAAACTGTTTTTT.